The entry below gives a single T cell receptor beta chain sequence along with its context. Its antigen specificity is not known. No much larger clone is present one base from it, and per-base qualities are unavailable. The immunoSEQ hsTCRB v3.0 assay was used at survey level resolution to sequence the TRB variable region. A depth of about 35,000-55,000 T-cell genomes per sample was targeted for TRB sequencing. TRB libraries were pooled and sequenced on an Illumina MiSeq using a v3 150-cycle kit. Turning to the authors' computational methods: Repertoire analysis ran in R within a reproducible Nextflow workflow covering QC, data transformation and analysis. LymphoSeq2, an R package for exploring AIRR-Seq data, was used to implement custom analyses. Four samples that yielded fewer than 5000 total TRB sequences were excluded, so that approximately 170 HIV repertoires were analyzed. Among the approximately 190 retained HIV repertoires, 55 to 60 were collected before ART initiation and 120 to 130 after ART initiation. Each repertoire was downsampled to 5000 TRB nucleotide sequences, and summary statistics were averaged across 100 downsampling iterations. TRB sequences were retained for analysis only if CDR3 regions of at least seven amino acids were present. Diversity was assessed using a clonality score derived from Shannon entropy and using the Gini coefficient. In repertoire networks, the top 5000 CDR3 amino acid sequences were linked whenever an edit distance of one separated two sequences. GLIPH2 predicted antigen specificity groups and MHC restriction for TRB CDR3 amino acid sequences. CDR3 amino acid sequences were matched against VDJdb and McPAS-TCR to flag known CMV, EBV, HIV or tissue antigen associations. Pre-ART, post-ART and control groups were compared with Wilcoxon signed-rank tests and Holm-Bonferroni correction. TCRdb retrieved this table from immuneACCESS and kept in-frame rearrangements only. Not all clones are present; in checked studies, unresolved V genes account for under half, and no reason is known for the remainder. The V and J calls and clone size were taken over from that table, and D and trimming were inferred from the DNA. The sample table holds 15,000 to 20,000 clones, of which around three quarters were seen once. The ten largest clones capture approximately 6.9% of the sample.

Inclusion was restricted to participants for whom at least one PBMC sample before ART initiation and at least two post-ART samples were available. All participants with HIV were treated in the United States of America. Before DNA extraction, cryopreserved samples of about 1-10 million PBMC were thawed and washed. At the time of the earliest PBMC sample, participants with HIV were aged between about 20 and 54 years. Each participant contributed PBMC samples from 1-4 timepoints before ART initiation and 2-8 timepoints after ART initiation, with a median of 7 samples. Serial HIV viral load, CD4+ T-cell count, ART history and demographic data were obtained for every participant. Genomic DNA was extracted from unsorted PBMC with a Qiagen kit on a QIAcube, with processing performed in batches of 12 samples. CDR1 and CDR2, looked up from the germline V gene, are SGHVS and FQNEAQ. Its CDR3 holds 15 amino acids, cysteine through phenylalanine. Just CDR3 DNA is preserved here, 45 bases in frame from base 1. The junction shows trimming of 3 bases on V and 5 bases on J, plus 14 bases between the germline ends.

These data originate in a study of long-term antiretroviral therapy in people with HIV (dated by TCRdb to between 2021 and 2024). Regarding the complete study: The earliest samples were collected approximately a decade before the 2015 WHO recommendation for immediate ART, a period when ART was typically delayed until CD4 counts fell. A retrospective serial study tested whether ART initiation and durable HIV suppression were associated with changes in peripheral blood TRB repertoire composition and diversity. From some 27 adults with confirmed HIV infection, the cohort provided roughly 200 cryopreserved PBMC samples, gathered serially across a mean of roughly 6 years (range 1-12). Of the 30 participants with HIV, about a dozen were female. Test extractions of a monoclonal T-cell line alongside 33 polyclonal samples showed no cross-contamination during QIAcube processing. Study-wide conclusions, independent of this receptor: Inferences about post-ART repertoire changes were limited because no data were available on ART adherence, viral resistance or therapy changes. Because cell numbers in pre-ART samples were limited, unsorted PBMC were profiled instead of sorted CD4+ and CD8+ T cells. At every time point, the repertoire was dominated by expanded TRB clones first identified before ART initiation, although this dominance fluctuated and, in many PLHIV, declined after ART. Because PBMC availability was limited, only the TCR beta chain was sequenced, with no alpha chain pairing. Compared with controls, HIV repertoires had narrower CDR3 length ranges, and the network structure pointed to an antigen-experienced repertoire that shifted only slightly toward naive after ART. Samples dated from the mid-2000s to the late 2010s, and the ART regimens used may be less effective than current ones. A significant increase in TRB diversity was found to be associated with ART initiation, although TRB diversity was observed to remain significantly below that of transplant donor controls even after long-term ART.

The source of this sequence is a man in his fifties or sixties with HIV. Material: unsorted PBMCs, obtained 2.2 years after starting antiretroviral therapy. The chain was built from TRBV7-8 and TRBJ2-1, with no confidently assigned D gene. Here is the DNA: TGTGCCAGCAGCTTGGCGCTCTCTCGGGACAATGAGCAGTTCTTC. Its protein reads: CASSLALSRDNEQFF. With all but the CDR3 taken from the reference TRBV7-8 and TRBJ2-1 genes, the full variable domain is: GAGVSQSPRYKVAKRGQDVALRCDPISGHVSLFWYQQALGQGPEFLTYFQNEAQLDKSGLPSDRFFAERPEGSVSTLKIQRTQQEDSAVYLCASSLALSRDNEQFFGPGTRLTVL.